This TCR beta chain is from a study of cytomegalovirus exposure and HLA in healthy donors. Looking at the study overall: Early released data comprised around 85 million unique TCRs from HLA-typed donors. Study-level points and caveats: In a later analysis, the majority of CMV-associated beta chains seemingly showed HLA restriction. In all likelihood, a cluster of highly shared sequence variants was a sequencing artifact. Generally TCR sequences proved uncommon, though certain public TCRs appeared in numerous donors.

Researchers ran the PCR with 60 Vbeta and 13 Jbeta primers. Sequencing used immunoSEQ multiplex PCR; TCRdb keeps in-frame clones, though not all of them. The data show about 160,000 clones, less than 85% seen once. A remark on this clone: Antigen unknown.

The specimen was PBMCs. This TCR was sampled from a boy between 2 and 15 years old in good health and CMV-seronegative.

The CDR3 region has the DNA TGTGCCAGCAGCTCAGCCCCCGGGGGAGGCTACACCTTC. The encoded protein is CASSSAPGGGYTF. V and J are TRBV5-5 and TRBJ1-2, with a tentative D call TRBD1 (5 bases). V was shortened by 3 bases and J by 8 bases, with 14 bases between the two germline ends. The CDR3 runs to 13 residues. CDR1 SGHKS and CDR2 YYEKEE come from the germline V gene (reference sequence).